Listed below are T cell receptor beta chains from one sample, sequenced in a study of blood T cell repertoires in COVID-19. Method: immunoSEQ multiplex PCR; TCRdb's copy keeps in-frame clones and lacks some. The sample holds 250,000 to 350,000 clones, 86% seen once. The sample taken for sequencing was peripheral blood. The source of these receptors is a woman aged 70-85 years with COVID-19, enrolled during active disease. Each CDR3 is given with its conserved first and last residue. Fields, in order: clone size, V gene, J gene, D gene, CDR3 DNA, CDR3 protein. A D gene is named only where the DNA matches it firmly. Not all rows give a size; the values are once, few, many and, for expanded clones, a class.

>few|TRBV4-2|TRBJ2-1|TRBD2
TGTGCCAGCAGCCAAGGGACTAGCGGGGGCTACTACAATGAGCAGTTCTTC
CASSQGTSGGYYNEQFF
>NA|TRBV19|TRBJ1-4|TRBD1
TGTGCCACAGGAGAGGGACAGATTACTAATGAAAAACTGTTTTTT
CATGEGQITNEKLFF
>NA|TRBV7-8|TRBJ1-2|NA
TGTGCCAGCAGCCGGCGGGGGGTCTATGGCTACACCTTC
CASSRRGVYGYTF
>NA|TRBV4-1|TRBJ2-5|TRBD2
TGCGCCAGCAGCCCACATGGACTAGACCAAGAGACCCAGTACTTC
CASSPHGLDQETQYF
>NA|TRBV5-4|TRBJ2-3|NA
TGTGCCAGCAGCTTGGCCACCAGGTACACAGATACGCAGTATTTT
CASSLATRYTDTQYF
>NA|TRBV7-9|TRBJ2-7|NA
TGTGCCAGCAGCCCCACGACAGGTGGAGGTGAGCAGTACTTC
CASSPTTGGGEQYF
>NA|TRBV6-5|TRBJ1-3|NA
TGTGCCAGCAGTTGGGGCCCTGGAAACACCATATATTTT
CASSWGPGNTIYF
>NA|TRBV6-1|TRBJ2-7|TRBD1
TGTGCCAGCAGTGAAGGGGGGACAGGTACTACGAGCGAGCAGTACTTC
CASSEGGTGTTSEQYF
>NA|TRBV11-1|TRBJ2-1|NA
TGTGCCAGCAGCTCAGGCCTCTTTCGGTTCTTC
CASSSGLFRFF
>NA|TRBV12-3/TRBV12-4|TRBJ1-4|TRBD1
TGTGCCAGCAGAGGGACAGGGGGTGAAAAACTGTTTTTT
CASRGTGGEKLFF
>once|TRBV2|TRBJ2-5|NA
TGTGCCAGCAGGGTCCAGGGGCGAGAGACCCAGTACTTC
CASRVQGRETQYF
>NA|TRBV27|TRBJ2-7|TRBD1
TGTGCCAGCAGCCCTGGACAGGGGTACGAGCAGTACTTC
CASSPGQGYEQYF
>NA|TRBV9|TRBJ1-2|NA
TGTGCCAGCAGCGTAGAAGGGAGCCATGGCTACACCTTC
CASSVEGSHGYTF
>NA|TRBV14|TRBJ1-2|TRBD1
TGTGCCAGCAGCCAAGGACAGGGACGTGGCTACACCTTC
CASSQGQGRGYTF
>once|TRBV9|TRBJ2-1|NA
TGTGCCAGCAGCGTAGAAGGCAGGGTATACAATGAGCAGTTCTTC
CASSVEGRVYNEQFF
>NA|TRBV2|TRBJ2-5|TRBD2
TGTGCCAGCGCCGGGACTAGCGGGGGTCGAGAGACCCAGTACTTC
CASAGTSGGRETQYF
>NA|TRBV29-1|TRBJ2-3|TRBD1
TGCAGCGTTGAGACAGGGGCAGATACGCAGTATTTT
CSVETGADTQYF
>NA|TRBV3-1/TRBV3-2|TRBJ1-3|NA
TGTGCCAGCAGCCGCCGGAGACCCTCTGGAAACACCATATATTTT
CASSRRRPSGNTIYF
>NA|TRBV18|TRBJ1-2|NA
TGTGCCAGCTCACCTCGAGGGTGGGATGGCTACACCTTC
CASSPRGWDGYTF
>once|TRBV4-2|TRBJ2-1|NA
TGTGCCAGCAGCCAAGAGGCGACTCCCTACAATGAGCAGTTCTTC
CASSQEATPYNEQFF
>few|TRBV2|TRBJ1-4|TRBD1
TGTGCCAGCAATCTAGACAGGGATCAACTGTTTTTT
CASNLDRDQLFF
>NA|TRBV6-5|TRBJ1-2|NA
TGTGCCAGCAGTTACTCGAGGGTTACCGGCTACACCTTC
CASSYSRVTGYTF
>NA|TRBV30|TRBJ2-1|TRBD1
TGTGCCGGAAAAGGACAGGGATATGAGCAGTTCTTC
CAGKGQGYEQFF
>NA|TRBV19|TRBJ1-1|TRBD1
TGTGCCAGTAGTAGGGACAGGGAAGCCGCCACTGAAGCTTTCTTT
CASSRDREAATEAFF
>NA|TRBV4-1|TRBJ2-2|NA
TGCGCCAGCAGCCAAGATCCGGGGACCGGGGAGCTGTTTTTT
CASSQDPGTGELFF
>NA|TRBV28|TRBJ2-6|TRBD1
TGTGCCAGCAGTTCTATCCCCGGGACAGGGTACTCTGGGGCCAACGTCCTGACTTTC
CASSSIPGTGYSGANVLTF
>NA|TRBV5-1|TRBJ2-3|NA
TGCGCCAGCAGTAGAAAGACAGCGACCGACACAGATACGCAGTATTTT
CASSRKTATDTDTQYF
>few|TRBV5-6|TRBJ2-7|TRBD1
TGTGCCAGCAGCTTGTGGGACAGTCCCTACGAGCAGTACTTC
CASSLWDSPYEQYF
>NA|TRBV3-1/TRBV3-2|TRBJ1-1|NA
TGTGCCAGCAGCCAAAGGAAGGGGCTTGAAGCTTTCTTT
CASSQRKGLEAFF
>NA|TRBV9|TRBJ2-6|NA
TGTGCCAGCAGCGTCCCTGTTAGGGGTCCCCCTACAATCTCTGGGGCCAACGTCCTGACTTTC
CASSVPVRGPPTISGANVLTF
>NA|TRBV10-1|TRBJ1-6|NA
TGCGCCAGCAGTGAGAGCCGGAATTCACCCCTCCACTTT
CASSESRNSPLHF
>NA|TRBV9|TRBJ2-4|NA
TGTGCCAGCAGCCCTCCGGGCGGGGCGAGGGCCAAAAACATTCAGTACTTC
CASSPPGGARAKNIQYF
>NA|TRBV28|TRBJ1-6|NA
TGTGCCAGCAGTTTACAGGGGCGAGCATCACCCCTCCACTTT
CASSLQGRASPLHF
>NA|TRBV19|TRBJ2-3|TRBD1
TGTGCCAGTAGTATGACAGGGGGCACAGATACGCAGTATTTT
CASSMTGGTDTQYF
>NA|TRBV5-6|TRBJ2-7|NA
TGTGCCAGCAGCTTGTTAGCCCCCGAGCAGTACTTC
CASSLLAPEQYF
>few|TRBV27|TRBJ2-1|TRBD2
TGTGCCAGCAGGTGGGGGGGGGACTACAATGAGCAGTTCTTC
CASRWGGDYNEQFF
>NA|TRBV30|TRBJ1-2|TRBD1
TGTGCCTGGAGTGACCCTTTCAGGGGGAGGTATGGCTACACCTTC
CAWSDPFRGRYGYTF
>NA|TRBV10-3|TRBJ2-5|TRBD1
TGTGCCACCCGGGACAGAGAAGAGACCCAGTACTTC
CATRDREETQYF
>NA|TRBV4-3|TRBJ1-5|NA
TGCGCCAGCAGCCAAGGACTGTTTAATCAGCCCCAGCATTTT
CASSQGLFNQPQHF
>NA|TRBV7-2|TRBJ2-4|NA
TGTGCCAGCAGCGTTACGGGGGGCCCTCAGTACTTC
CASSVTGGPQYF